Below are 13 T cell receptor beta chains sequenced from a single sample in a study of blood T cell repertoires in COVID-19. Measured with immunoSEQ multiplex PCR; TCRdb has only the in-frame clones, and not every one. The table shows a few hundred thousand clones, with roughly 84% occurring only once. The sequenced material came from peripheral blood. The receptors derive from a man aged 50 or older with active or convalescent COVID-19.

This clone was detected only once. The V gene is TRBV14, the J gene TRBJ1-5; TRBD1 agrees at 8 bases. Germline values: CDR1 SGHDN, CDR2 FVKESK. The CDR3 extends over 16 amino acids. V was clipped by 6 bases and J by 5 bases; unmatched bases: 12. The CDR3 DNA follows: TGTGCCAGCAGGGGGCGACCGGGACAGGAGGATCAGCCCCAGCATTTT. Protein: CASRGRPGQEDQPQHF.

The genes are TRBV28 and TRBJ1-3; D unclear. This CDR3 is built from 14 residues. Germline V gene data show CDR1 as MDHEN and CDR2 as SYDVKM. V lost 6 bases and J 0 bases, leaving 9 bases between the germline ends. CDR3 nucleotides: TGTGCCAGCAGCAGCCCAGGCTCTGGAAACACCATATATTTT. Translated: CASSSPGSGNTIYF.

In DNA, the CDR3 is TGTGCCAGTAGTACGGGACAAGCGGGGGGCATTCAGTACTTC. Translating it yields CASSTGQAGGIQYF. J is TRBJ2-4 and V is TRBV19; 9 bases line up with TRBD2. From germline, CDR1 is LNHDA and CDR2 SQIVND (reference sequence). The CDR3 loop spans 14 amino acids. With V trimmed by 4 bases and J by 9 bases, 7 bases remained unmatched.

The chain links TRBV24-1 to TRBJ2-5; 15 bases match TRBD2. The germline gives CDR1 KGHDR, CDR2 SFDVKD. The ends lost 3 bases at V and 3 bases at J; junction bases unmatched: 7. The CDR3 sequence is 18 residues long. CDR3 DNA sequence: TGTGCCACCAGTGATCTTGCCGGGACTAGCGGGGGGAAAGAGACCCAGTACTTC. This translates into CATSDLAGTSGGKETQYF.

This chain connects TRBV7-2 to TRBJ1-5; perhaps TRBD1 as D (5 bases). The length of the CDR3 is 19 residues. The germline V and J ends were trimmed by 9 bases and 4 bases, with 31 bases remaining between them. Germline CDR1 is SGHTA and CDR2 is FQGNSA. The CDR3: CARALYTGEPPNPNQPQHF. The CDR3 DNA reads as TGTGCCAGAGCATTATATACAGGAGAACCGCCAAATCCGAATCAGCCCCAGCATTTT.

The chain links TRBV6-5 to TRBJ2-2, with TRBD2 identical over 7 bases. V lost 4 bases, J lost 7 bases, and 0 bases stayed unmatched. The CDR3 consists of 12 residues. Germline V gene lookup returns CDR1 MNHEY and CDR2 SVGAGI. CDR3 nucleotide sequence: TGTGCCAGCAGTTGGGAGGGCGGGGAGCTGTTTTTT. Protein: CASSWEGGELFF.

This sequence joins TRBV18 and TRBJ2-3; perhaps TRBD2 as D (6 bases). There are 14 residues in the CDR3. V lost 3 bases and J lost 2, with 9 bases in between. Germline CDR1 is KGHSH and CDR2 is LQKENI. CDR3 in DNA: TGTGCCAGCTCACCGGGCGGGATCACAGATACGCAGTATTTT. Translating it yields CASSPGGITDTQYF.

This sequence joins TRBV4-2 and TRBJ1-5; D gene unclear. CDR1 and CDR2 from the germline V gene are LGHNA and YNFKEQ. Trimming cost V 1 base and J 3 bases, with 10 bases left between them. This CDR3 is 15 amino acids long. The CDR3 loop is CASSQVEVSNQPQHF. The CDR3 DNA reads TGTGCCAGCAGCCAAGTTGAGGTCTCCAATCAGCCCCAGCATTTT.

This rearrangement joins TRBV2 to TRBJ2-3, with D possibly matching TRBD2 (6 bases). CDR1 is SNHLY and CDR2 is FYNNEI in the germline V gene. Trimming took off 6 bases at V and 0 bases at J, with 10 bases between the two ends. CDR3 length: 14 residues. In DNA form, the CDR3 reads TGTGCCAGCAGCCGGGGGATTAGCACAGATACGCAGTATTTT. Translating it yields CASSRGISTDTQYF.

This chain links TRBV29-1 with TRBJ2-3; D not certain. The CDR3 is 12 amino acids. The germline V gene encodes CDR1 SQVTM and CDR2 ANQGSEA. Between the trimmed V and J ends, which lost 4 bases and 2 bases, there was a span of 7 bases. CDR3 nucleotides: TGCAGCGTTGTTCTAGTCACAGATACGCAGTATTTT. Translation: CSVVLVTDTQYF.

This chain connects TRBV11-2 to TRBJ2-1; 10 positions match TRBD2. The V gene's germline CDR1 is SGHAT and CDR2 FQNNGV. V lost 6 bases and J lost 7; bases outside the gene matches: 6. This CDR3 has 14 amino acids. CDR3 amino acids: CASSSLSGRNEQFF. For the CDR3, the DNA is TGTGCCAGCAGTTCGCTTAGCGGGAGGAATGAGCAGTTCTTC.

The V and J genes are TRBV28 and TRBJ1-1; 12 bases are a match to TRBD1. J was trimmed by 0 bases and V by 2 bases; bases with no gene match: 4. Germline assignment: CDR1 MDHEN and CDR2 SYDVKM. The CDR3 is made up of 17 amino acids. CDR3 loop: CASSLGTGGSVNTEAFF. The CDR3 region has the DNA TGTGCCAGCAGTTTAGGGACAGGGGGCTCGGTGAACACTGAAGCTTTCTTT. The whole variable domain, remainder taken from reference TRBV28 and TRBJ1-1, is DVKVTQSSRYLVKRTGEKVFLECVQDMDHENMFWYRQDPGLGLRLIYFSYDVKMKEKGDIPEGYSVSREKKERFSLILESASTNQTSMYLCASSLGTGGSVNTEAFFGQGTRLTVV.

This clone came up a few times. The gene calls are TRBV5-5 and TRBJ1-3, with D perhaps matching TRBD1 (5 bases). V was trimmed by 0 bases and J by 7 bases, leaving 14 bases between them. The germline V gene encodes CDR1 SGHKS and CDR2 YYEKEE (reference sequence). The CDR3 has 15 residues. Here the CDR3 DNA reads TGTGCCAGCAGCTTGGCCGTAAATGCAGGGAACACCATATATTTT. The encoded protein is CASSLAVNAGNTIYF.